These 22 T cell receptor beta chains came from one sample sequenced in a study of vaccination effects on CD4 cells after COVID-19. The data were produced by immunoSEQ multiplex PCR, yet TCRdb's version contains in-frame clones alone and is incomplete. The sample consists of about 61,000 clones, roughly 80% of them appearing once. Before sequencing took place, the ViraFEST assay used viral peptide pools to expand antigen-specific CD4+ T cells. Following 10 days of culture, CD4+ T cells were isolated. These receptors lack a known antigen. Source: CD4+ T cells from PBMCs cultured with HCoV-229E spike peptides, taken before COVID-19 vaccination. The receptor source for this set is a human donor who received a COVID-19 vaccine.

The chain couples TRBV30 to TRBJ1-5; D ambiguous. Germline values: CDR1 GTSNPN, CDR2 SVGIG (reference sequence). V dropped 2 bases and J dropped 0 bases, with 14 bases sitting between them. The CDR3 has 16 amino acids. The CDR3 is CAWSFKGTASNQPQHF. CDR3 nucleotide sequence: TGTGCCTGGAGTTTTAAGGGAACGGCTAGCAATCAGCCCCAGCATTTT. Filled out from reference TRBV30 and TRBJ1-5, the complete variable domain reads SQTIHQWPATLVQPVGSPLSLECTVEGTSNPNLYWYRQAAGRGLQLLFYSVGIGQISSEVPQNLSASRPQDRQFILSSKKLLLSDSGFYLCAWSFKGTASNQPQHFGDGTRLSIL.

CDR3: CASRRNTDTQYF. The CDR3 coding sequence is TGTGCCAGCAGAAGGAACACAGATACGCAGTATTTT. The gene calls are TRBV6-5 and TRBJ2-3; no definite D call. Trimming stripped 6 bases from V and 2 bases from J, with 6 bases between. The CDR3 has 12 residues. Germline CDR1 is MNHEY and CDR2 is SVGAGI.

This rearrangement joins TRBV24-1 to TRBJ2-1; TRBD1 matches 7 bases. Germline-derived CDR1 and CDR2 are KGHDR and SFDVKD. This CDR3 spans 15 amino acids. Losses at the gene ends were 7 bases for V and 5 bases for J; bases not matched to a gene: 10. CDR3 sequence reads: CATSRSDRIDNEQFF. CDR3 bases: TGTGCCACCAGCCGCTCGGACAGGATAGACAATGAGCAGTTCTTC.

DNA of the CDR3: TGTGCCAGCAGGGAGAATCAGCCCCAGCATTTT. Encoded protein: CASRENQPQHF. The chain couples TRBV6-5 to TRBJ1-5, with D hard to call. Germline assignment: CDR1 MNHEY and CDR2 SVGAGI. Deletions cut 6 bases from V and 4 bases from J, with 4 bases between. CDR3 length equals 11 residues.

In its sample, this clone was seen once. CDR3 nucleotide sequence: TGTGCCAGCACCCGGCGCCAGTATGGCTACACCTTC. It codes for CASTRRQYGYTF. This rearrangement joins TRBV12-3 or TRBV12-4 to TRBJ1-2, with D hard to call. V was clipped by 7 bases and J by 5 bases, with 11 bases between them. The CDR3 extends over 12 amino acids.

The CDR3 region has the DNA TGTGCCAGCAGCTTGATGGGCGCGTCCTACAATGAGCAGTTCTTC. The encoded protein is CASSLMGASYNEQFF. The chain couples TRBV5-8 to TRBJ2-1; D gene ambiguous. This CDR3 contains 15 residues. Germline loops: CDR1 SGHTS, CDR2 YDEGEE. The ends were cut back, 1 base at V and 1 base at J, with 9 bases in the middle.

This clone was recorded only once. The chain uses TRBV5-1 and TRBJ2-7, with 7 bases identical to TRBD1. Unmatched junction bases numbered 6, after V lost 2 bases and J lost 4 bases. Germline V gene lookup returns CDR1 SGHRS and CDR2 YFSETQ. This CDR3 is 14 amino acids long. The CDR3 sequence is CASSLETGNYEQYV. The CDR3 nucleotides read TGCGCCAGCAGCTTAGAGACAGGGAATTACGAGCAGTACGTC.

This rearrangement joins TRBV4-3 to TRBJ2-1, with D perhaps matching TRBD2 (6 bases). Germline V gene data show CDR1 as LGHNA and CDR2 as YSLEER. This CDR3 spans 16 amino acids. The V and J ends lost 1 base and 1 base respectively, with 11 bases between them. The CDR3 DNA sequence: TGCGCCAGCAGCCAAGGGGACTTAGATTCCTACAATGAGCAGTTCTTC. Translation gives CASSQGDLDSYNEQFF.

This clone was seen once. The gene calls are TRBV5-1 and TRBJ2-3; D not resolved. Between the trimmed V and J ends, which lost 5 bases and 6 bases, there was a span of 16 bases. Germline V gene sequence: CDR1 SGHRS, CDR2 YFSETQ. This CDR3 has 14 amino acids. CDR3 nucleotides: TGCGCCAGCAGACGGGCCTCAGAGGAGGATACGCAGTATTTT. This sequence encodes CASRRASEEDTQYF.

As for this clone: One junction end does not reproduce the germline sequence, and a read error may be involved. CDR3 sequence reads: CANSLGREGPSNTEAFF. DNA of the CDR3: TGCGCCAACAGCTTGGGGCGGGAGGGGCCATCGAACACTGAAGCTTTCTTT. The chain is built from TRBV5-1 and TRBJ1-1; possibly TRBD1 for D (5 bases). Germline V gives CDR1 SGHRS, CDR2 YFSETQ. This CDR3 region has 17 residues.

The rearrangement links TRBV6-5 to TRBJ1-5; possibly TRBD1 for D (6 bases). The length of the CDR3 is 15 residues. Germline V gene data show CDR1 as MNHEY and CDR2 as SVGAGI. The V end lost 8 bases, the J end lost 1 base, and 15 bases lay between the germline ends. The DNA for the CDR3 is TGTGCCAGCGACGACCAGGGGCTAAGCAATCAGCCCCAGCATTTT. This codes for CASDDQGLSNQPQHF.

The chain couples TRBV19 to TRBJ2-1, with D maybe TRBD2 (7 bases). The CDR3 extends over 16 amino acids. Germline-derived CDR1 and CDR2 are LNHDA and SQIVND (reference sequence). V was trimmed by 5 bases and J by 4 bases, leaving 18 bases between them. The CDR3 protein is CASSRGGGPPYNEQFF. The CDR3 nucleotides read TGTGCCAGTAGTCGTGGGGGGGGCCCCCCTTACAATGAGCAGTTCTTC.

The V and J genes are TRBV6-2 or TRBV6-3 and TRBJ2-1, with 10 positions matching TRBD2. Germline V gene lookup returns CDR1 MNHEY and CDR2 SVGEGT. V lost 4 bases to trimming and J lost 6 bases; unmatched junction nucleotides: 0. The CDR3 consists of 13 residues. The CDR3 nucleotides are TGTGCCAGCAGTTGGACTAGCGGCAATGAGCAGTTCTTC. Translated: CASSWTSGNEQFF.

J is TRBJ1-5 and V is TRBV28; TRBD1 is a possible D gene (6 bases). Germline V CDR1 and CDR2: MDHEN, SYDVKM. Trimming cost V 2 bases and J 7 bases, with 12 bases left between them. The CDR3 has 14 residues. The CDR3 DNA follows: TGTGCCAGCAGTTTACCAGGGGCCCTCCAGCCCCAGCATTTT. This sequence encodes CASSLPGALQPQHF.

In this sample, this clone turned up a few times. This chain links TRBV5-8 with TRBJ2-3, with a tentative D call TRBD2 (5 bases). Germline V gives CDR1 SGHTS, CDR2 YDEGEE. The CDR3 covers 14 residues. The V end was cut by 7 bases, the J end by 5 bases, with 17 bases between. CDR3: CASPDLTGEDTQYF. The CDR3, as DNA: TGTGCCAGCCCTGACCTAACCGGGGAAGATACGCAGTATTTT. Full variable domain (missing parts from reference TRBV5-8 and TRBJ2-3): EAGVTQSPTHLIKTRGQQATLRCSPISGHTSVYWYQQALGLGLQFLLWYDEGEERNRGNFPPRFSGRQFPNYSSELNVNALELEDSALYLCASPDLTGEDTQYFGPGTRLTVL.

The rearrangement uses TRBV2 and TRBJ2-5, with D maybe TRBD2 (6 bases). The ends were cut back, 6 bases at V and 1 base at J, with 12 bases in the middle. This CDR3 contains 14 residues. Per the germline V gene, CDR1 is SNHLY and CDR2 is FYNNEI. The CDR3: CASSFLASQETQYF. The CDR3 bases are TGTGCCAGCAGCTTTCTAGCGTCCCAAGAGACCCAGTACTTC.

V is TRBV9 and J is TRBJ2-5; D is unresolved. Germline V lookup: CDR1 SGDLS, CDR2 YYNGEE. With 4 bases removed from V and 2 bases from J, the gap between germline ends came to 15 bases. The CDR3 is 15 amino acids. In DNA form, the CDR3 reads TGTGCCAGCAGCCCGCCGACAAGATCTCAAGAGACCCAGTACTTC. Translation: CASSPPTRSQETQYF.

The chain uses TRBV6-2 or TRBV6-3 and TRBJ2-3; D remains unclear. CDR3 length: 12 amino acids. Germline-derived CDR1 and CDR2 are MNHEY and SVGEGT. Trimming removed 6 bases from V and 0 bases from J, with 4 bases in between. CDR3 sequence (DNA): TGTGCCAGCAGCCAGAGCACAGATACGCAGTATTTT. It yields the protein CASSQSTDTQYF.

The V and J genes are TRBV24-1 and TRBJ1-5; the D is unclear. V was shortened by 4 bases and J by 0 bases, with 6 bases between the two germline ends. This CDR3 is 14 amino acids long. CDR1 is KGHDR and CDR2 is SFDVKD in the germline V gene. The CDR3 DNA reads as TGTGCCACCAGTGACCCGTATAGCAATCAGCCCCAGCATTTT. It specifies CATSDPYSNQPQHF.

This chain uses TRBV6-5 with TRBJ2-2; D gene ambiguous. The CDR3 contains 14 residues. Trimming shortened V by 6 bases and J by 2 bases, and 10 bases separated the two germline ends. The germline CDR1 and CDR2 sequences are MNHEY and SVGAGI. CDR3 loop: CASSLQPNTGELFF. The CDR3 DNA reads as TGTGCCAGCAGCTTACAGCCAAACACCGGGGAGCTGTTTTTT.

J is TRBJ1-2 and V is TRBV3-1 (or the pseudogene TRBV3-2); D possibly corresponds to TRBD1 (5 bases). V was pared by 0 bases and J by 6 bases, with 14 bases between. The CDR3 length is 15 residues. CDR1 is LGHDT and CDR2 is YNNKEL in the germline V gene (reference sequence). CDR3 amino acids: CASSQDGAGLHGYTF. The CDR3 DNA follows: TGTGCCAGCAGCCAAGATGGTGCAGGGCTTCATGGCTACACCTTC.

This clone was counted a few times. The chain combines TRBV4-1 with TRBJ1-1; D ambiguous. The ends were cut back, 1 base at V and 0 bases at J, with 6 bases in the middle. The CDR3 consists of 14 residues. Germline loops: CDR1 MGHRA, CDR2 YSYEKL. DNA of the CDR3: TGCGCCAGCAGCCAAGTCCCCCTGAACACTGAAGCTTTCTTT. It is translated as CASSQVPLNTEAFF.